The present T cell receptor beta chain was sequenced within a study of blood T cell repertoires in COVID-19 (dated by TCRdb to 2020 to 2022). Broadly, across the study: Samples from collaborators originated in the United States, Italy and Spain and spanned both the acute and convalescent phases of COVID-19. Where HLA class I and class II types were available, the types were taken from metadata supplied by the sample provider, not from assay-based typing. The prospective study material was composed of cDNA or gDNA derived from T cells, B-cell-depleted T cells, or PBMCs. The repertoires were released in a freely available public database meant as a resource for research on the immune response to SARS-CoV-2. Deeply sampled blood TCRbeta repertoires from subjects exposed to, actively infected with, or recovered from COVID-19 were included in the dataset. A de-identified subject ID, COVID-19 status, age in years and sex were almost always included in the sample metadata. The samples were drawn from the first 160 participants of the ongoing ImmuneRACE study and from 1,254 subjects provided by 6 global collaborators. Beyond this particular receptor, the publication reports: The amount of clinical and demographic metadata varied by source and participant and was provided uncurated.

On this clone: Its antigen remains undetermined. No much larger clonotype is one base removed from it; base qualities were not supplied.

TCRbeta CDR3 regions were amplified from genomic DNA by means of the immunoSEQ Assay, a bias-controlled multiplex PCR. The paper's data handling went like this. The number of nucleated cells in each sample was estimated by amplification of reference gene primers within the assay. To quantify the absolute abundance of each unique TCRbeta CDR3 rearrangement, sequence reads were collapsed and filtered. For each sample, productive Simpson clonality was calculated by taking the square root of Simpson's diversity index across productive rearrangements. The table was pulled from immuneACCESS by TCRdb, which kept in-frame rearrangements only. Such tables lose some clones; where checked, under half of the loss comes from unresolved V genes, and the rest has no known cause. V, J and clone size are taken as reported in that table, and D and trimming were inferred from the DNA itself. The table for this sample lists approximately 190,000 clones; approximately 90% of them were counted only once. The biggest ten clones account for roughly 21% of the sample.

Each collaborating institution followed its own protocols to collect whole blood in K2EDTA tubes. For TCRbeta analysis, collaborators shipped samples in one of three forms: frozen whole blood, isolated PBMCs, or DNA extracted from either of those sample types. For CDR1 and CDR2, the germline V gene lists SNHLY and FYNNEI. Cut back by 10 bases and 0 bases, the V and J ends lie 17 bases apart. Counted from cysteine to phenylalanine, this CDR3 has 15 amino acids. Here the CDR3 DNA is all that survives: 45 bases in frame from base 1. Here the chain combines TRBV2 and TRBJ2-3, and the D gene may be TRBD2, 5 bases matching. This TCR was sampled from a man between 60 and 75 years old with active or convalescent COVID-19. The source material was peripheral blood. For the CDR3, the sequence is CATQTTRLSTDTQYF. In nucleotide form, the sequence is TGTGCCACTCAGACTACCCGCTTAAGCACAGATACGCAGTATTTT. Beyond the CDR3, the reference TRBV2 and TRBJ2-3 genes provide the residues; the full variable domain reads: EPEVTQTPSHQVTQMGQEVILRCVPISNHLYFYWYRQILGQKVEFLVSFYNNEISEKSEIFDDQFSVERPDGSNFTLKIRSTKLEDSAMYFCATQTTRLSTDTQYFGPGTRLTVL.